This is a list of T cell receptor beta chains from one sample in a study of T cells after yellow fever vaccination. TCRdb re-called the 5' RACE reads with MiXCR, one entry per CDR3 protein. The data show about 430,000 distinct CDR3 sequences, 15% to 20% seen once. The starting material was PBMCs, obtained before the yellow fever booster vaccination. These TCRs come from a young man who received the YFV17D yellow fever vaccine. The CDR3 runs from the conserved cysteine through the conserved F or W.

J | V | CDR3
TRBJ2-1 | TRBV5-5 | CASSTWWQGAGNEQFF
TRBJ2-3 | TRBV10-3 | CAISALGGSTDTQYF
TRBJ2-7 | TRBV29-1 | CSVRSGSQGEQYF
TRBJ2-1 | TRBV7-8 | CASSSFNNEQFF
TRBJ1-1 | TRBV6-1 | CASGNRALTEAFF
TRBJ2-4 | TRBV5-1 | CASSPGTGGLVDIQYF
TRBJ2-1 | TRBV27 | CASSFRGLYNEQFF
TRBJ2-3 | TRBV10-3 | CAITAGWATDTQYF
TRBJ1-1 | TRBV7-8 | CASSLFTSDTEAFF
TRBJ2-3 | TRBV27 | CASSFYRGSDTQYF
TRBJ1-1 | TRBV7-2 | CASNRQGRGAFF
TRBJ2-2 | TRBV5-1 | CASSPGRLAGEVTGELFF
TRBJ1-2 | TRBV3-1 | CASSQVGRINYGYTF
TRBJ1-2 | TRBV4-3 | CASSQDWKGFGNGYTF
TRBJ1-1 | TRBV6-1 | CASSVTVEAFF
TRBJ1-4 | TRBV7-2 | CASSRDVSVEKLFF
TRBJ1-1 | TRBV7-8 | CASSLGGPVVFF
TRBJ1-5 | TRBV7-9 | CASSFSPGFGSNQPQHF
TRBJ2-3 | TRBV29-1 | CSVEDRGSDTQYF
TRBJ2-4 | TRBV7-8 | CASSSDYIAKNIQYF
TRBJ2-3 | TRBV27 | CASSFWASGTDTQYF
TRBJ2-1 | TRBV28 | CASSPGTGPYNEQFF
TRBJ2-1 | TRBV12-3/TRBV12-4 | CASSLLRRGLAGSYNEQFF
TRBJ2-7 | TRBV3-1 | CASSQGIPYEQYF
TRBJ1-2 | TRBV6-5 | CASSYTGTRDGYTF
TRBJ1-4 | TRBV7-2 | CASSSQRRQEKLFF
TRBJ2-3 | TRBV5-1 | CASAGQGSDTQYF
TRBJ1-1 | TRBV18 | CASSQADTEAFF
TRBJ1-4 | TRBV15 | CATSGGTRENEKLFF
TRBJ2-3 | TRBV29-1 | CSVEDPTDTQYF
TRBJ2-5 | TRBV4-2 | CASSQGEGGEYEETQYF
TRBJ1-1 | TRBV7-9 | CAITIDSAESTEAFF
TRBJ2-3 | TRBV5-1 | CASSLTSGADTQYF
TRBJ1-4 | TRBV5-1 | CASSSTGSEGEKLFF
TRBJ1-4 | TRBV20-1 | CSARFRSVREKLFF
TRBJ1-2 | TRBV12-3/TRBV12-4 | CASSYDSYGYTF
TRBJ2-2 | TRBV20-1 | CSARDSRKNTGELFF
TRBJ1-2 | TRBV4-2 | CASSQAVGVYGYTF
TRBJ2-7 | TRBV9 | CASSRGDPHEQYF